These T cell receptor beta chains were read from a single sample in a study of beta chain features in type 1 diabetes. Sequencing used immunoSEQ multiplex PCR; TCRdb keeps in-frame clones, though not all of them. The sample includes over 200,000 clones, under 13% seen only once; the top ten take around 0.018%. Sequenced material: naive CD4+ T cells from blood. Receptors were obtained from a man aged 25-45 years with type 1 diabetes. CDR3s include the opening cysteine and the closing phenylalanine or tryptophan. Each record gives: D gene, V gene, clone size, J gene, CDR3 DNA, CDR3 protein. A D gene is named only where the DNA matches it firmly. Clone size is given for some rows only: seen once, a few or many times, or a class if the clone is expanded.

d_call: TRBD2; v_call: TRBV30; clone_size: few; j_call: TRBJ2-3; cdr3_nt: TGTGCCTGGAGTCCAGCGGGGGGCCCGCCCGCTGATACGCAGTATTTT; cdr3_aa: CAWSPAGGPPADTQYF
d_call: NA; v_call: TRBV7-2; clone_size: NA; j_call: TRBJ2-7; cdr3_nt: TGTGCCAGCAGCTTGGCAGGGGCCAGCGAGCAGTACTTC; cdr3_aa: CASSLAGASEQYF
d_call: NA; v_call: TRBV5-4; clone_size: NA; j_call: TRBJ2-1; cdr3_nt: TGTGCCAGCAGCTTGCAGGGGATCTTCAACAATGAGCAGTTCTTC; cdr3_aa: CASSLQGIFNNEQFF
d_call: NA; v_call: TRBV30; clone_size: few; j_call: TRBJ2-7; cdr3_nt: TGTGCCTGGCAGAACTATCTACGGGGGCAGTACTTC; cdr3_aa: CAWQNYLRGQYF
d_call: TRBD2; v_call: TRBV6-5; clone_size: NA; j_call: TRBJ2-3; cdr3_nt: TGTGCCAGCAGTTACGGGGCTAGCGGGGGGGCGGATACGCAGTATTTT; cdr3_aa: CASSYGASGGADTQYF
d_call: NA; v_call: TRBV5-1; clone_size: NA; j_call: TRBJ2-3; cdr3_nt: TGCGCCAGCAGCTTGGCGGCGGGACCAGATACGCAGTATTTT; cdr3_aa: CASSLAAGPDTQYF
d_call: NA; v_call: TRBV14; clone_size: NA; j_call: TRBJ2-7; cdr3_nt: TGTGCCAGCAGCCAAAGCGGGTCAGCCTACGAGCAGTACTTC; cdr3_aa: CASSQSGSAYEQYF
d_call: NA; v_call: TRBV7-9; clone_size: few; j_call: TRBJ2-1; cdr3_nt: TGTGCCAGCAGCTTAGTGCAGAATGAGCAGTTCTTC; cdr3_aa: CASSLVQNEQFF
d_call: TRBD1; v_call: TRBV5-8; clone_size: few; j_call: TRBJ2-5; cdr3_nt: TGTGCCAGCAGCTTGATGACAGGGGCAGAGACCCAGTACTTC; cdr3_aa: CASSLMTGAETQYF
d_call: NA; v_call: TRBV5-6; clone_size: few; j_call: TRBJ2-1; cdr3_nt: TGTGCCAGCAGCGATTACAGCGGAAACAATGAGCAGTTCTTC; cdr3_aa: CASSDYSGNNEQFF
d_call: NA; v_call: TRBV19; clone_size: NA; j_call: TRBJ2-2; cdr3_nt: TGTGCCGGTCGGGGGGCGGTCACCGGGGAGCTGTTTTTT; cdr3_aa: CAGRGAVTGELFF
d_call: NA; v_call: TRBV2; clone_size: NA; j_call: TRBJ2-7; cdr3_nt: TGTGCCAGCAGCCCCAGGGGAACCTACGAGCAGTACTTC; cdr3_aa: CASSPRGTYEQYF
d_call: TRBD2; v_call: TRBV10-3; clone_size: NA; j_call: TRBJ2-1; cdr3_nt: TGTGCCATCAAGCCGGGACTAGCGGACGATGAGCAGTTCTTC; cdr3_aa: CAIKPGLADDEQFF
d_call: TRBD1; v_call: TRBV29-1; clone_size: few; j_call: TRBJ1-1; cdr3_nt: TGCAGCGTTACGACAGGGCGCGACACTGAAGCTTTCTTT; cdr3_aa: CSVTTGRDTEAFF
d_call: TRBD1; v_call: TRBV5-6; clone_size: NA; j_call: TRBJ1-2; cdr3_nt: TGTGCCAGCAGCTTCGGGACAGCTGTCCTCTTC; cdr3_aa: CASSFGTAVLF
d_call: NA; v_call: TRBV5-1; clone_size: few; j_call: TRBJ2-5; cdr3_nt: TGCGCCAGCAGCAGCAGGGCGACAGAGACCCAGTACTTC; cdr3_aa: CASSSRATETQYF
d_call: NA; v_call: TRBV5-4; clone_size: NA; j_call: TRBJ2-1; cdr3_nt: TGTGCCAGCAGCTTGGCCAGGTACAATGAGCAGTTCTTC; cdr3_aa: CASSLARYNEQFF
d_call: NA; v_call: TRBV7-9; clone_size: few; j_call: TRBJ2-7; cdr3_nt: TGTGCCAGCAGCCTATTGACTAACTCCTACGAGCAGTACTTC; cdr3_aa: CASSLLTNSYEQYF
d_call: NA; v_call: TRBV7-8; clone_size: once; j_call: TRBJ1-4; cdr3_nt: TGTGCCACCGCTAGCGGGGGGCGTGAAAAACTGTTTTTT; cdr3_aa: CATASGGREKLFF
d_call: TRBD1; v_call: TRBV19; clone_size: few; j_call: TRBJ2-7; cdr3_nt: TGTGCCAGTAGTAACAGGGGGCAGACCTACGAGCAGTACTTC; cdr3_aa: CASSNRGQTYEQYF
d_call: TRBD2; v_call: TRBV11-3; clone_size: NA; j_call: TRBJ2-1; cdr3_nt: TGTGCCAGCAGCGGACCGACTAGCGGGGCTTACAATGAGCAGTTCTTC; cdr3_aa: CASSGPTSGAYNEQFF
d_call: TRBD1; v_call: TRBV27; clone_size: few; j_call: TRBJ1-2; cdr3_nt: TGTGCCAGCAGTCGGGGACAGGACCCGGTACATGGCTACACCTTC; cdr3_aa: CASSRGQDPVHGYTF
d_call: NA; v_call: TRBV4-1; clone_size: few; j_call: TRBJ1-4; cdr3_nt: TGCGCCAGCAGCCAAGTACTCCCCGAAAAACTGTTTTTT; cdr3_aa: CASSQVLPEKLFF
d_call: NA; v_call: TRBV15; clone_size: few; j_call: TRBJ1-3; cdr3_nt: TGTGCCACCAGCAGAGTTGTGAGCTCTGGAAACACCATATATTTT; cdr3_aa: CATSRVVSSGNTIYF
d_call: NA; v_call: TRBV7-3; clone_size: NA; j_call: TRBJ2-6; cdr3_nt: TGTGCCAGCAGCCCGGACCCAGGGTTAGGGGCCAACGTCCTGACTTTC; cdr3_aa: CASSPDPGLGANVLTF
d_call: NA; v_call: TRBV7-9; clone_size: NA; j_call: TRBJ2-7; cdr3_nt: TGTGCCAGCAGCTTAGATTGGAGTCGGAGCTACGAGCAGTACTTC; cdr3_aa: CASSLDWSRSYEQYF
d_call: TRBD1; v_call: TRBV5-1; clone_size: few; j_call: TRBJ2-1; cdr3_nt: TGCGCCAGCAGCTGGACAGGGTTTGAAGACAATGAGCAGTTCTTC; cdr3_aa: CASSWTGFEDNEQFF
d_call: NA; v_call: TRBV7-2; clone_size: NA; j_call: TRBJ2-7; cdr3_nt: TGTGCCAGCAGCTCTCGGGCCTACGAGCAGTACTTC; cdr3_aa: CASSSRAYEQYF
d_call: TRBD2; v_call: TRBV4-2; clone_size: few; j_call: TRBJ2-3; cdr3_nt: TGTGCCAGCAACCGGGGGGGAGCGGCGAGCACAGATACGCAGTATTTT; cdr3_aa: CASNRGGAASTDTQYF
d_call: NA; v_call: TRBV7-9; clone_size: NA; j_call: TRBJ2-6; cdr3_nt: TGTGCCAGCAGCAACCAGGGTTCTGCTGGGGCCAACGTCCTGACTTTC; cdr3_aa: CASSNQGSAGANVLTF
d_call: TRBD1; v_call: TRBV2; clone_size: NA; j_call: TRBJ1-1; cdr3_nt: TGTGCCAGCAGTGGGACAGGTGGGTTGAACACTGAAGCTTTCTTT; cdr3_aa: CASSGTGGLNTEAFF
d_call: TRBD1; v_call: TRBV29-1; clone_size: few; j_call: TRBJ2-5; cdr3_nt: TGCCGTACAGGGGGGAGAGGAAGGACCCAGTACTTC; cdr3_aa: CRTGGRGRTQYF
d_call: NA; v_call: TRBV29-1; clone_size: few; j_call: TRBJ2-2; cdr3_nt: TGCAGCGTTGCCAGGGAGGCCGGGGAGCTGTTTTTT; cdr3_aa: CSVAREAGELFF
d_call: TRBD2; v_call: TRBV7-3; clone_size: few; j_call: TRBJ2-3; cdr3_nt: TGTGCCAGCAGCTTAGGGGCTAGCGGGGGGTCCGCAGATACGCAGTATTTT; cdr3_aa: CASSLGASGGSADTQYF
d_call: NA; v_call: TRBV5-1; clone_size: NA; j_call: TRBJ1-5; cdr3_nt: TGCGCCAGCAGCTTGACAGGGAGTGGCCAGCCCCAGCATTTT; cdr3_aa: CASSLTGSGQPQHF
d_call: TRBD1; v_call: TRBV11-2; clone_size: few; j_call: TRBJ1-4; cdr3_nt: TGTGCCAGCAGCCCACTGACAGGGGGCTTAGGAGAAAAACTGTTTTTT; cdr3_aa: CASSPLTGGLGEKLFF
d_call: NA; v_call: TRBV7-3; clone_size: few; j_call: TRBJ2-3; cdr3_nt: TGTGCCAGCAGCTTGGAGGGACAGACCCTCGGCGGGCCAGATACGCAGTATTTT; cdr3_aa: CASSLEGQTLGGPDTQYF
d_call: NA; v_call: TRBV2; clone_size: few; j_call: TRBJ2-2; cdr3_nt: TGTGCCAGCAGCGACAGTTCTGGGGAGCTGTTTTTT; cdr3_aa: CASSDSSGELFF
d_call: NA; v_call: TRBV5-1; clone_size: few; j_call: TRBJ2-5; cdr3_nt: TGCGCCAGCAGCTTGGACTACCAGACCCAGTACTTC; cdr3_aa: CASSLDYQTQYF
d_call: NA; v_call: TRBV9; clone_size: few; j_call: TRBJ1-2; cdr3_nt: TGTGCCAGCAGCCGGGACTATGGCTACACCTTC; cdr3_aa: CASSRDYGYTF
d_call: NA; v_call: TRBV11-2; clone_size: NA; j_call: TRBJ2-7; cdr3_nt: TGTGCCAGCAGCCCCCGGACAACACCCGAGCAGTACTTC; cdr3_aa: CASSPRTTPEQYF
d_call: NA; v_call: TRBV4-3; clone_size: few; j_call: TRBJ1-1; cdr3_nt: TGCGCCAGCAGCCGGAGTACGGAGGGTAACACTGAAGCTTTCTTT; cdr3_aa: CASSRSTEGNTEAFF
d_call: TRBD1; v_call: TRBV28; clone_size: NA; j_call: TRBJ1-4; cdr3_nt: TGTGCCAGCAGTTTACTAGTGGAAGGGGGCAGGAAAAAACTGTTTTTT; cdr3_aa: CASSLLVEGGRKKLFF
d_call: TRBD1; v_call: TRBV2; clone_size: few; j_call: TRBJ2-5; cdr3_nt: TGTGCCAGCGGTGGGACAGGGGGCGAAGAGACCCAGTACTTC; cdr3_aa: CASGGTGGEETQYF
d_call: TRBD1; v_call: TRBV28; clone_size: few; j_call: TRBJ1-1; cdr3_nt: TGTGCCAGCAGTACTATGGGACAGGGTAAAACTGAAGCTTTCTTT; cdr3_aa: CASSTMGQGKTEAFF
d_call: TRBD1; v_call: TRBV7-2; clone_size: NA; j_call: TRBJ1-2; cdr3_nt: TGTGCCAGCAGCTTAGGGGCCAACAGGGGAGGTGGCTACACCTTC; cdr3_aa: CASSLGANRGGGYTF
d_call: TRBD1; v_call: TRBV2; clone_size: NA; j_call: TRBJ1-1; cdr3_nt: TGTGCCAGCAGTGGAAGACAGGGGGCAAACACTGAAGCTTTCTTT; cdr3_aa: CASSGRQGANTEAFF
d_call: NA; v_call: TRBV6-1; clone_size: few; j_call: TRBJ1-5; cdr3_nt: TGTGCCAGCAGTACGAACACGGGGGGCCAAGAGCCCCAGCATTTT; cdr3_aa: CASSTNTGGQEPQHF
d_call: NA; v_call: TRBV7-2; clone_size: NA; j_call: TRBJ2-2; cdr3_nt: TGTGCCAGCAGCACTATCTCCGTCTCCGGGGAGCTGTTTTTT; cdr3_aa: CASSTISVSGELFF